A selection of T cell receptor beta chains follows, all from one sample in a study of blood T cell repertoires in COVID-19. Data came from immunoSEQ multiplex PCR; TCRdb stores just in-frame clones and leaves some out. This sample has about 38,000 clones, with 70% to 90% found just once. Input material: peripheral blood. The origin of the receptors is a man aged 45-65 years with active COVID-19. Both conserved end residues are trimmed from each CDR3.

v_call cdr3_aa
TRBV9 ASSVASVILTDTQY
TRBV6-1 ASSAVSGGHQETQY
TRBV4-3 ASSQVYSTGELF
TRBV5-6 ASSIPTGESTDTQY
TRBV10-3 AISRPPSAGELF
TRBV19 ASSQRTGGGTGELF
TRBV15 ATSRDSRRENTEAF
TRBV5-6 ASSFGRGHYNEQF
TRBV5-6 ASSSSGQIYQPQH
TRBV28 ASNLSRRGYT
TRBV5-6 ASSLAGGGPNEKLF
TRBV27 ASSLRVASRELF
TRBV7-9 ASSLNQRTRNEQF
TRBV18 ASSPIQDSYNEQF
TRBV10-3 AISEPPGIENTEAF
TRBV7-9 ASSLYQIASSPLH
TRBV6-1 ASSEALGRDQPQH
TRBV6-5 ASSYSGGLGTDTQY
TRBV5-8 ASSLHPARYY
TRBV27 ASSQTGYPETQY
TRBV7-8 ASSVRPVGGGYSNQPQH
TRBV7-2 ASSLAEARWETQY
TRBV5-4 ASSLSGAGTQY
TRBV7-2 ASSLTGEQPQH
TRBV4-1 ASSQDPGGGAFDYNEQF
TRBV6-5 ASKGTMNTEAF
TRBV5-1 ASSPGGLGTDTQY
TRBV5-6 ASSLGVGEKNSPLH
TRBV5-1 ASNTGGGSYYGYT
TRBV6-5 ASSYSAGNSPLH
TRBV6-5 ASSYWQGNTGELF
TRBV24-1 ATSQPPPGQVNYGYT
TRBV5-1 ASSLARQGIYEQY
TRBV7-9 ASSLAGSYGYT
TRBV18 ASSPQGAETQY
TRBV7-2 ASSFSLGQGSEAF
TRBV2 ASSIRDYEQY
TRBV5-1 ASSLGLQETQY
TRBV10-2 ATLGGQGSSGPQH
TRBV9 ASSVAGQAGDTIY
TRBV6-6 ASSYIGLPSSPLH
TRBV29-1 SVAGTSSSYNEQF
TRBV5-4 ASSLNGGRETQY
TRBV19 ASSIEAFSAYEQY
TRBV5-1 ASSLGQGGTDTQY
TRBV10-3 AISDPGLAVSTGELF
TRBV7-9 ASSPSGGGALEQF
TRBV6-5 ASTNPQGPIYEQY
TRBV5-4 ASSAAGGTDTQY
TRBV13 ASSPRTGGYEQY
TRBV19 ASQRVGGNTIY
TRBV10-2 ASRRDRASEQY
TRBV25-1 ASTGQGATEAF
TRBV5-1 ASTFDSPGTGELF
TRBV6-5 ASHRQGATTEAF
TRBV6-5 ASSTVTYEQY